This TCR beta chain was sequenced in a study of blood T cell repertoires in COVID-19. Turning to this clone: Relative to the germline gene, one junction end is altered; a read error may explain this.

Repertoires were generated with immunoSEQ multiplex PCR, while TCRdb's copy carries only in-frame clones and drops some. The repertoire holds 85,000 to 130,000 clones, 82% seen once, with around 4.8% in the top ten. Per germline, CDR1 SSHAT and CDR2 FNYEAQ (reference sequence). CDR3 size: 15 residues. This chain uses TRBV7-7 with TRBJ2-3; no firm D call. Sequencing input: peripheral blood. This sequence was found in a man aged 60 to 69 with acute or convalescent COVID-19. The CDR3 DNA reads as TGTGCTAGCAGCTTAGGATCTTTTTCAGGAGATACGCAGTATTTT. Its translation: CASSLGSFSGDTQYF.